The clone carrying this T cell receptor (beta chain) showed up just a few times. The antigen is not known. This CDR3 comprises 15 residues. CDR1 MRHNA and CDR2 SNTAGT come from the germline V gene. V gave up 6 bases and J gave up 9 bases; unmatched junction bases: 11. The data derive from a study of T cells in Graves' hyperthyroidism and ophthalmopathy. Findings of the study overall: Median prediction lead before ophthalmopathy onset was around seven months with the model. The blood repertoire included most of the expanded thyroid clonotypes above 0.001.

TCR beta CDR3 regions were amplified from RNA transcripts. HTBI primers drove first-round RT-PCR of the TCR CDR3. TCRdb processed the multiplex PCR reads anew with MiXCR; each CDR3 protein has one entry. The sample has a few hundred thousand distinct CDR3 sequences; around 13% are singletons. Diagnosis relied on clinical symptoms, serum thyroxine and TRAb, thyroid ultrasound and orbital computed tomography. The TCR comes from a woman younger than 30 with Graves' hyperthyroidism. The sample was blood. V and J are TRBV6-4 and TRBJ2-1; 10 positions match TRBD2. The CDR3 nucleotides read TGTGCCAGCAGCCTGGGAGCGGGAGGGACAGGTGAGCAGTTCTTC. Its translation is CASSLGAGGTGEQFF.